These 15 T cell receptor beta chains were all obtained from the same sample, sequenced in a study of T cells after somatic rescue of genetic block. The protocol was immunoSEQ multiplex PCR, while the TCRdb copy is restricted to in-frame clones and leaves out a portion. The table records about 110,000 clones, under 95% of them present only once. The specimen was peripheral blood mononuclear cells (PBMCs). The source of these receptors is a woman aged 18-29 years.

The chain joins TRBV5-5 to TRBJ1-1, with D possibly TRBD1 on 6 matching bases. With 4 bases removed from V and 8 bases from J, the gap between germline ends came to 21 bases. The CDR3 spans 15 residues. Germline V gene data show CDR1 as SGHKS and CDR2 as YYEKEE (reference sequence). The CDR3 spells CASSHPFSGGPEAFF. The CDR3 nucleotides read TGTGCCAGCAGCCATCCATTCTCTGGGGGGCCCGAAGCTTTCTTT. The full variable domain, with the rest looked up from reference TRBV5-5 and TRBJ1-1, is DAGVTQSPTHLIKTRGQQVTLRCSPISGHKSVSWYQQVLGQGPQFIFQYYEKEERGRGNFPDRFSARQFPNYSSELNVNALLLGDSALYLCASSHPFSGGPEAFFGQGTRLTVV.

This sequence joins TRBV9 and TRBJ2-5; 10 positions match TRBD2. There are 15 residues in the CDR3. Germline lookup yields CDR1 SGDLS and CDR2 YYNGEE. The trim removed 4 bases at V and 5 bases at J, leaving 8 bases unmatched. CDR3 loop: CASSSRVAGGETQYF. In DNA form, the CDR3 reads TGTGCCAGCAGCTCCCGGGTAGCGGGGGGTGAGACCCAGTACTTC.

This chain connects TRBV6-1 to TRBJ1-2; perhaps TRBD1 as D (6 bases). The V end was cut by 7 bases, the J end by 0 bases, with 15 bases between. This CDR3 has 15 amino acids. Per germline, CDR1 MNHNS and CDR2 SASEGT. CDR3 protein: CASIFHREANYGYTF. The CDR3 bases are TGTGCCAGCATCTTCCACAGGGAAGCTAACTATGGCTACACCTTC.

The chain couples TRBV7-8 to TRBJ1-4; D uncertain. Germline assignment: CDR1 SGHVS and CDR2 FQNEAQ. This CDR3 comprises 16 residues. Trimming took off 5 bases at V and 0 bases at J, with 13 bases between the two ends. CDR3 nucleotides: TGTGCCAGCAGCCTCCTCGGGTCCACAACTAATGAAAAACTGTTTTTT. Translating it yields CASSLLGSTTNEKLFF.

In its sample, this clone was seen once. The chain uses TRBV25-1 and TRBJ2-7, with D possibly being TRBD1 (5 bases). V was cut by 1 base and J by 3 bases, with 16 bases left in between. CDR3 length: 16 residues. Looked up from germline, CDR1 is MGHDK and CDR2 is SYGVNS. The CDR3 loop reads CASSEWGRVDGYEQYF. In nucleotides, the CDR3 is TGTGCCAGCAGTGAATGGGGCAGGGTAGATGGCTACGAGCAGTACTTC.

The rearrangement joins TRBV7-2 to TRBJ2-3; possible D gene TRBD2, 5 bases. CDR3 size: 15 residues. With 1 base removed from V and 3 bases from J, the gap between germline ends came to 11 bases. Germline CDR1 SGHTA, CDR2 FQGNSA. In DNA form, the CDR3 reads TGTGCCAGCAGCTTAGAGGTCAGCGGTACAGATACGCAGTATTTT. This encodes CASSLEVSGTDTQYF. The whole variable domain, remainder taken from reference TRBV7-2 and TRBJ2-3, is GAGVSQSPSNKVTEKGKDVELRCDPISGHTALYWYRQSLGQGLEFLIYFQGNSAPDKSGLPSDRFSAERTGGSVSTLTIQRTQQEDSAVYLCASSLEVSGTDTQYFGPGTRLTVL.

The sample holds a few counts of this clone. The chain couples TRBV27 to TRBJ2-3; weak D call: TRBD1 (6 bases). Trimming removed 5 bases at V and 7 bases at J, with 10 bases between. The germline gives CDR1 MNHEY, CDR2 SMNVEV (reference sequence). The CDR3 consists of 12 residues. The CDR3 sequence: CASSLQGHTQYF. For the CDR3, the DNA is TGTGCCAGCAGTCTACAGGGTCATACGCAGTATTTT.

The CDR3 nucleotides read TGTGCCAGCAGCTTGTGGGGCCCGCGAGACAGTGATATATGGTATGGCTACACCTTC. Its protein is CASSLWGPRDSDIWYGYTF. The V call is TRBV5-4, the J call TRBJ1-2; perhaps TRBD1 as D (5 bases). The CDR3 totals 19 residues. The V end was cut by 1 base, the J end by 5 bases, with 27 bases between. Germline V gene sequence: CDR1 SGHNT, CDR2 YYREEE (reference sequence). The whole variable domain, remainder taken from reference TRBV5-4 and TRBJ1-2, is ETGVTQSPTHLIKTRGQQVTLRCSSQSGHNTVSWYQQALGQGPQFIFQYYREEENGRGNFPPRFSGLQFPNYSSELNVNALELDDSALYLCASSLWGPRDSDIWYGYTFGSGTRLTVV.

V gene TRBV4-3 combines with J gene TRBJ1-1, with D maybe TRBD1 (6 bases). The V end was cut by 3 bases, the J end by 8 bases, with 13 bases between. There are 13 residues in the CDR3. Germline loops: CDR1 LGHNA, CDR2 YSLEER. The CDR3 DNA reads TGCGCCAGCAGCCAGGAGCGGGGGGCCGAAGCTTTCTTT. As protein: CASSQERGAEAFF.

This chain connects TRBV6-5 to TRBJ2-7; the D gene is possibly TRBD1 (6 bases). Trimming shortened V by 0 bases and J by 5 bases, and 11 bases separated the two germline ends. The V gene's germline CDR1 is MNHEY and CDR2 SVGAGI. The CDR3 sequence is 14 residues long. CDR3 DNA: TGTGCCAGCAGTTACTCGACCCAGGGGAACGAGCAGTACTTC. Its protein is CASSYSTQGNEQYF.

J is TRBJ2-7 and V is TRBV18; D is perhaps TRBD1 (6 bases). V was cut by 1 base and J by 5 bases, with 9 bases left in between. This CDR3 has 13 amino acids. Per the germline V gene, CDR1 is KGHSH and CDR2 is LQKENI. The CDR3 DNA follows: TGTGCCAGCTCACCACTATACAGGGACGAGCAGTACTTC. This gives the protein CASSPLYRDEQYF.

The chain links TRBV5-1 to TRBJ1-2; tentative D call: TRBD1 (5 bases). From germline, CDR1 is SGHRS and CDR2 YFSETQ. The CDR3 has 15 residues. Trimming stripped 0 bases from V and 8 bases from J, with 17 bases between. CDR3 sequence: CASSLGTSGVSGYTF. The CDR3, as DNA: TGCGCCAGCAGCTTGGGGACCTCGGGGGTCTCAGGCTACACCTTC.

The rearrangement uses TRBV2 and TRBJ2-6; no clear D gene. Germline V gene data show CDR1 as SNHLY and CDR2 as FYNNEI. The germline V and J ends were trimmed by 5 bases and 0 bases, with 5 bases remaining between them. The CDR3 totals 14 residues. DNA for the CDR3: TGTGCCAGCAGTAGGTACTCTGGGGCCAACGTCCTGACTTTC. Residues: CASSRYSGANVLTF.

The gene calls are TRBV18 and TRBJ1-1; D gene ambiguous. Germline V gives CDR1 KGHSH, CDR2 LQKENI. The CDR3 length is 16 residues. V was clipped by 3 bases and J by 3 bases, with 17 bases between them. DNA of the CDR3: TGTGCCAGCTCACCTTTCCATGATGGGCGCCACACTGAAGCTTTCTTT. Its translation is CASSPFHDGRHTEAFF.

CDR3 in amino acids: CASSQDWPGSTEAFF. The DNA for the CDR3 is TGCGCCAGCAGCCAAGATTGGCCGGGAAGTACTGAAGCTTTCTTT. The chain uses TRBV4-1 and TRBJ1-1; D is uncertain. V lost 0 bases to trimming and J lost 5 bases, with 13 bases between them. The CDR3 extends over 15 amino acids. CDR1 MGHRA and CDR2 YSYEKL come from the germline V gene.